This TCR beta chain is drawn from a study of T cell changes during pregnancy in multiple sclerosis. Method: immunoSEQ multiplex PCR; TCRdb's copy keeps in-frame clones and lacks some. The sample holds around 30,000 clones, about 93% seen once. The germline gives CDR1 SGHRS, CDR2 YFSETQ. This CDR3 spans 15 amino acids. V lost 2 bases to trimming and J lost 4 bases; unmatched junction nucleotides: 7. The specimen was CD4+ T cells from peripheral blood mononuclear cells, collected after pregnancy. This clonotype originated in a female donor with multiple sclerosis, enrolled in a pregnancy study. This chain links TRBV5-1 with TRBJ2-3; 7 nucleotides align to TRBD2. The CDR3 is CASSFSGRAPDTQYF. The CDR3 nucleotides read TGCGCCAGCAGCTTCTCTGGGAGGGCCCCAGATACGCAGTATTTT.